What follows are 30 T cell receptor beta chains derived from one specimen sequenced in a study of blood T cell repertoires in COVID-19. Repertoires were generated with immunoSEQ multiplex PCR, while TCRdb's copy carries only in-frame clones and drops some. The sample consists of about 270,000 clones, roughly nine tenths of them appearing once. The specimen sequenced was peripheral blood. Source of these receptors: a man aged 35-49 years who had recovered from COVID-19.

This chain uses TRBV12-5 with TRBJ2-1, with TRBD2 matching 9 bases. The CDR3 sequence is 16 residues long. The V segment lost 2 bases and the J segment 2 bases; nucleotides outside the gene matches: 4. The germline gives CDR1 LGHNT, CDR2 FRNRAP. This CDR3 reads CASGLILAGAYNEQFF. Written as DNA, the CDR3 is TGTGCTAGTGGTTTGATACTAGCGGGCGCCTACAATGAGCAGTTCTTC.

The chain joins TRBV28 to TRBJ2-3; D may be TRBD1 (5 bases). This CDR3 comprises 13 residues. Trimming pared 6 bases from V and 1 base from J, leaving 8 bases between. Germline V lookup: CDR1 MDHEN, CDR2 SYDVKM. As DNA, the CDR3 is TGTGCCAGCAGCCAGGGCGGCACAGATACGCAGTATTTT. It is translated as CASSQGGTDTQYF.

The rearrangement links TRBV9 to TRBJ1-1, with D possibly TRBD1 on 6 matching bases. V was trimmed by 4 bases and J by 3 bases, leaving 16 bases between them. The CDR3 is made up of 15 amino acids. CDR1 and CDR2 from the germline V gene are SGDLS and YYNGEE. In nucleotides, the CDR3 is TGTGCCAGCAGCCCCACCAGGGGCCGATACACTGAAGCTTTCTTT. This gives the protein CASSPTRGRYTEAFF.

The chain has TRBV5-1 and TRBJ2-7; 7 bases match TRBD1. Germline assignment: CDR1 SGHRS and CDR2 YFSETQ. The CDR3 covers 14 residues. V was clipped by 1 base and J by 3 bases; unmatched bases: 4. The CDR3 DNA reads as TGCGCCAGCAGCTTGTATGCAGGGGGCTACGAGCAGTACTTC. It is translated as CASSLYAGGYEQYF.

The chain joins TRBV14 to TRBJ2-1, with D uncertain. The CDR3 consists of 15 residues. Germline V gene data show CDR1 as SGHDN and CDR2 as FVKESK. V shed 2 bases and J shed 5 bases, with 13 bases lying between them. The CDR3 reads CASSQWVGTNNEQFF. In nucleotides, the CDR3 is TGTGCCAGCAGCCAATGGGTGGGCACCAACAATGAGCAGTTCTTC.

The rearrangement joins TRBV30 to TRBJ2-5, with 8 bases that match TRBD2. Losses at the gene ends were 2 bases for V and 7 bases for J; bases not matched to a gene: 3. Germline V gene lookup returns CDR1 GTSNPN and CDR2 SVGIG (reference sequence). The CDR3 covers 12 residues. The CDR3 nucleotides are TGTGCCTGGAGTTCTAGCGGGCCGACCCAGTACTTC. Translating it yields CAWSSSGPTQYF.

V and J are TRBV10-3 and TRBJ2-1; the D gene is possibly TRBD2 (6 bases). The CDR3 runs to 15 residues. V was pared by 4 bases and J by 1 base, with 11 bases between. Per germline, CDR1 ENHRY and CDR2 SYGVKD. The CDR3 DNA reads as TGTGCCATCAGTGGGCGGGAAGGGTCCTACAATGAGCAGTTCTTC. Protein sequence: CAISGREGSYNEQFF.

The V and J genes are TRBV7-6 and TRBJ2-2; a weak D match, TRBD1 (6 bases). Germline V gene lookup returns CDR1 SGHVS and CDR2 FNYEAQ. V was pared by 5 bases and J by 4 bases, with 17 bases between. This CDR3 has 16 residues. The CDR3: CASSPPAQGRTGELFF. The DNA of the CDR3 is TGTGCCAGCAGCCCTCCAGCACAGGGCCGCACCGGGGAGCTGTTTTTT.

This clone was detected many times. The genes are TRBV9 and TRBJ2-5, with TRBD2 matching 11 bases. Germline values: CDR1 SGDLS, CDR2 YYNGEE. The J segment lost 0 bases and the V segment lost 4 bases, leaving 5 bases of the junction unmatched. The CDR3 consists of 16 residues. CDR3 DNA: TGTGCCAGCAGCCCCAGGACTAGCGGGTACCAAGAGACCCAGTACTTC. This encodes CASSPRTSGYQETQYF.

The rearrangement links TRBV5-4 to TRBJ1-6, with 7 bases aligning to TRBD1. Germline V gives CDR1 SGHNT, CDR2 YYREEE (reference sequence). This CDR3 is 17 amino acids long. J lost 0 bases, V lost 4 bases, and 7 bases had no gene match. The CDR3: CASSLHRGSSYNSPLHF. The CDR3 DNA reads TGTGCCAGCAGCCTGCACAGGGGAAGCTCCTATAATTCACCCCTCCACTTT.

The chain combines TRBV12-3 or TRBV12-4 with TRBJ2-7, with 9 positions matching TRBD2. The CDR3 runs 13 residues. V lost 6 bases to trimming and J lost 3 bases; unmatched junction nucleotides: 3. CDR3 bases: TGTGCCAGCAGAACTAGCGGGCACTACGAGCAGTACTTC. It encodes CASRTSGHYEQYF.

J is TRBJ1-2 and V is TRBV12-3 or TRBV12-4; D unresolved. Between the trimmed V and J ends, which lost 7 bases and 0 bases, there was a span of 9 bases. This CDR3 is 13 amino acids long. DNA for the CDR3: TGTGCCAGCACCGTCGGGGCTAACTATGGCTACACCTTC. Translation: CASTVGANYGYTF.

This chain connects TRBV5-4 to TRBJ2-7, with TRBD2 identical over 9 bases. CDR3 length equals 15 residues. CDR1 and CDR2 (germline): SGHNT, YYREEE (reference sequence). V was pared by 5 bases and J by 6 bases, with 12 bases of the junction left unmatched. This chain's CDR3 is CASSYQRGAFGEQYF. The DNA of the CDR3 is TGTGCCAGCAGTTATCAGCGGGGGGCCTTTGGCGAGCAGTACTTC.

V usage is TRBV5-8 and J usage is TRBJ2-5; 8 bases agree with TRBD2. CDR3 length equals 13 residues. V was clipped by 2 bases and J by 3 bases; unmatched bases: 0. The germline V gene has CDR1 SGHTS and CDR2 YDEGEE. The DNA of the CDR3 is TGTGCCAGCAGCTTCGGGGGGGAAGAGACCCAGTACTTC. Residues: CASSFGGEETQYF.

The V call is TRBV5-1, the J call TRBJ2-2; 8 bases are shared with TRBD1. The CDR3 has 15 amino acids. Unmatched junction bases numbered 4, after V lost 2 bases and J lost 4 bases. CDR1 and CDR2 from the germline V gene are SGHRS and YFSETQ. CDR3 DNA: TGCGCCAGCAGCTTAAGACAGGGGCTCACCGGGGAGCTGTTTTTT. Translation gives CASSLRQGLTGELFF.

The chain couples TRBV5-4 to TRBJ2-1; TRBD2 matches 9 bases. CDR1 and CDR2 from the germline V gene are SGHNT and YYREEE (reference sequence). The CDR3 runs to 15 residues. The V segment lost 1 base and the J segment 5 bases; nucleotides outside the gene matches: 4. The DNA of the CDR3 is TGTGCCAGCAGCTTGCCTAGCGGGGTCCACAATGAGCAGTTCTTC. Translated, it gives CASSLPSGVHNEQFF.

The gene calls are TRBV2 and TRBJ1-2, with TRBD1 matching over 11 bases. The CDR3 covers 15 residues. Per germline, CDR1 SNHLY and CDR2 FYNNEI. With 6 bases clipped from V and 7 bases from J, the junction kept 10 bases outside the gene matches. CDR3 loop: CASSVGRTGGGGYTF. The DNA of the CDR3 is TGTGCCAGCAGCGTCGGGCGGACAGGGGGCGGTGGCTACACCTTC.

The V gene is TRBV6-4, the J gene TRBJ2-1, with 15 nucleotides matching TRBD2. The CDR3 sequence is 22 residues long. Germline V CDR1 and CDR2: MRHNA, SNTAGT. V was clipped by 0 bases and J by 6 bases; unmatched bases: 18. The CDR3 protein is CASSDSFVLRTSGGADRNEQFF. The CDR3 bases are TGTGCCAGCAGTGACTCCTTCGTACTCAGGACTAGCGGGGGGGCGGATCGCAATGAGCAGTTCTTC.

The J gene is TRBJ1-1, the V gene TRBV21-1. TRBV21-1 is reported as a pseudogene. The CDR3 totals 15 residues. The CDR3 DNA follows: TGTGCCAGCAGCAAAGGGACGGGGGGGCACACTGAAGCTTTCTTT. Its protein is CASSKGTGGHTEAFF.

This clone appeared once. V gene TRBV9 combines with J gene TRBJ2-7, with TRBD2 matching over 11 bases. CDR1 is SGDLS, CDR2 YYNGEE, per germline. The V segment lost 0 bases and the J segment 0 bases; nucleotides outside the gene matches: 5. The CDR3 contains 17 residues. The DNA of the CDR3 is TGTGCCAGCAGCGTAGGAGGAGGGACTAGCGGCTCCTACGAGCAGTACTTC. It specifies CASSVGGGTSGSYEQYF.

The chain combines TRBV11-3 with TRBJ2-3; 7 positions match TRBD2. There are 15 residues in the CDR3. The ends lost 0 bases at V and 1 base at J; junction bases unmatched: 1. CDR1 is SGHNT and CDR2 is YENEEA in the germline V gene. In DNA, the CDR3 is TGTGCCAGCAGCTTAGAGGGGGGGGGCACAGATACGCAGTATTTT. Translation: CASSLEGGGTDTQYF. Based on the CDR3 plus reference TRBV11-3 and TRBJ2-3, the full variable domain is EAGVVQSPRYKIIEKKQPVAFWCNPISGHNTLYWYLQNLGQGPELLIRYENEEAVDDSQLPKDRFSAERLKGVDSTLKIQPAELGDSAVYLCASSLEGGGTDTQYFGPGTRLTVL.

The rearrangement links TRBV3-1 (or the pseudogene TRBV3-2) to TRBJ1-3; TRBD1 matches 9 bases. The CDR3 sequence is 15 residues long. V lost 1 base, J lost 5 bases, and 3 bases stayed unmatched. CDR1 and CDR2 (germline): LGHDT, YNNKEL (reference sequence). The CDR3 here is CASSQGGQGRNTIYF. The DNA for the CDR3 is TGTGCCAGCAGCCAAGGGGGACAGGGTCGAAACACCATATATTTT.

The V call is TRBV6-5, the J call TRBJ1-2, with D possibly being TRBD1 (6 bases). Per the germline V gene, CDR1 is MNHEY and CDR2 is SVGAGI. The CDR3 consists of 16 residues. With 3 bases removed from V and 7 bases from J, the gap between germline ends came to 21 bases. CDR3 sequence reads: CASSYLTAGVHGGYTF. CDR3 bases: TGTGCCAGCAGTTATCTGACGGCAGGGGTCCACGGTGGCTACACCTTC.

In this sample, this clone turned up a few times. This sequence joins TRBV12-5 and TRBJ1-2; weak D call: TRBD1 (6 bases). V lost 3 bases and J 9 bases, leaving 23 bases between the germline ends. The CDR3 contains 16 residues. Germline V gene sequence: CDR1 LGHNT, CDR2 FRNRAP. CDR3 protein: CASGLGFGRGVLSYTF. In DNA form, the CDR3 reads TGTGCTAGTGGTTTAGGTTTCGGCAGGGGAGTTCTGAGCTACACCTTC. The full variable domain, rest sourced from reference TRBV12-5 and TRBJ1-2, is DARVTQTPRHKVTEMGQEVTMRCQPILGHNTVFWYRQTMMQGLELLAYFRNRAPLDDSGMPKDRFSAEMPDATLATLKIQPSEPRDSAVYFCASGLGFGRGVLSYTFGSGTRLTVV.

V is TRBV27 and J is TRBJ1-6; weak D call: TRBD1 (6 bases). The CDR3 consists of 16 residues. Germline V gives CDR1 MNHEY, CDR2 SMNVEV (reference sequence). Trimming cost V 5 bases and J 4 bases, with 15 bases left between them. The CDR3 DNA is TGTGCCAGCAGTCCCTTTCGACAGGTTTATAATTCACCCCTCCACTTT. Protein product: CASSPFRQVYNSPLHF.

The gene calls are TRBV10-1 and TRBJ2-1; TRBD2 matches 10 bases. This CDR3 comprises 18 residues. Germline-derived CDR1 and CDR2 are WNHNN and SYGVQD (reference sequence). The V gene end was trimmed by 0 bases and the J gene end by 4 bases; junction bases not matched to a gene: 9. The CDR3 region has the DNA TGCGCCAGCAGTGAGTCGGAAGCGGGGGGGCCTCTTTACAATGAGCAGTTCTTC. It specifies CASSESEAGGPLYNEQFF.

The chain links TRBV3-1 (or the pseudogene TRBV3-2) to TRBJ2-7; 10 nucleotides align to TRBD2. Germline V gene data show CDR1 as LGHDT and CDR2 as YNNKEL (reference sequence). The trim removed 4 bases at V and 3 bases at J, leaving 3 bases unmatched. CDR3 length: 14 amino acids. The DNA for the CDR3 is TGTGCCAGCAGCCCTAGCGGGAGAGTCTACGAGCAGTACTTC. It codes for CASSPSGRVYEQYF.

The chain links TRBV7-7 to TRBJ2-5; TRBD2 aligns across 8 bases. The CDR3 consists of 15 residues. Germline V gives CDR1 SSHAT, CDR2 FNYEAQ (reference sequence). The ends lost 1 base at V and 5 bases at J; junction bases unmatched: 6. The CDR3 DNA follows: TGTGCCAGCAGCTTAGGCGCGGGGGGCATGGAGACCCAGTACTTC. The encoded protein is CASSLGAGGMETQYF.

This clone was seen a single time. The V gene is TRBV3-1 (or the pseudogene TRBV3-2), the J gene TRBJ2-3; TRBD2 matches 7 bases. Germline V CDR1 and CDR2: LGHDT, YNNKEL (reference sequence). The CDR3 loop spans 16 amino acids. Trimming took 1 base from V and 2 from J; bases not matched to a gene: 6. CDR3 nucleotide sequence: TGTGCCAGCAGCCAAGGGTCGGGGGGATTCACAGATACGCAGTATTTT. Residues: CASSQGSGGFTDTQYF.

This clone was observed a single time. The chain carries TRBV7-9 and TRBJ1-6; maybe TRBD1 (5 bases). V was clipped by 1 base and J by 7 bases, with 8 bases between them. Germline loops: CDR1 SEHNR, CDR2 FQNEAQ (reference sequence). The CDR3 spans 14 residues. CDR3 coding DNA: TGTGCCAGCAGCTTAGAGGGGAACAATTCACCCCTCCACTTT. It is translated as CASSLEGNNSPLHF. Complete variable domain (other parts from reference TRBV7-9 and TRBJ1-6): DTGVSQNPRHKITKRGQNVTFRCDPISEHNRLYWYRQTLGQGPEFLTYFQNEAQLEKSRLLSDRFSAERPKGSFSTLEIQRTEQGDSAMYLCASSLEGNNSPLHFGNGTRLTVT.